A single sample gave rise to the 17 T cell receptor beta chains below, sequenced in a study of blood T cells in healthy people across ages. A sample-barcoded 5' primer and a J-beta primer mix were used in a second PCR of about 7 to 12 cycles. TCRdb called the 5' RACE reads again in MiXCR, with one record for every CDR3 protein. Among 1.4 million to 1.5 million distinct CDR3 sequences listed, roughly 40% were seen once. The sample was blood. All receptors come from a woman under 30 in good health.

This clonotype was seen a single time. This rearrangement joins TRBV6-1 to TRBJ1-4; D possibly corresponds to TRBD1 (5 bases). V was shortened by 2 bases and J by 5 bases, with 15 bases between the two germline ends. The CDR3 has 16 amino acids. CDR1 and CDR2 (germline): MNHNS, SASEGT. The CDR3 reads CASSELGGTGNEKLFF. CDR3 coding DNA: TGTGCCAGCAGTGAATTGGGGGGGACGGGGAATGAAAAACTGTTTTTT.

V gene TRBV7-9 combines with J gene TRBJ1-5, with D uncertain. The CDR3 consists of 13 residues. The germline gives CDR1 SEHNR, CDR2 FQNEAQ (reference sequence). Trimming removed 4 bases from V and 11 bases from J, with 15 bases in between. The CDR3 protein is CASSSERFRTQHF. CDR3 coding DNA: TGTGCCAGCAGCTCCGAGCGGTTTCGGACCCAGCATTTT.

This clonotype came up a few times. The CDR3 DNA follows: TGTGCCAGCAGGGGTTTTGGACAGGGGGCTGCCTACGAGCAGTACTTC. Its protein product is CASRGFGQGAAYEQYF. The chain recombines TRBV28 with TRBJ2-7; TRBD1 matches at 11 bases. This CDR3 spans 16 amino acids. CDR1 MDHEN and CDR2 SYDVKM come from the germline V gene. The J segment lost 2 bases and the V segment lost 6 bases, leaving 9 bases of the junction unmatched.

The chain's CDR3 is CASSSKRNTDTQYF. CDR3 coding DNA: TGTGCCAGCTCCTCGAAGAGAAATACAGATACGCAGTATTTT. V gene TRBV18 combines with J gene TRBJ2-3, with D unresolved. The ends were cut back, 6 bases at V and 3 bases at J, with 13 bases in the middle. CDR1 and CDR2 from the germline V gene are KGHSH and LQKENI. The CDR3 is 14 amino acids.

The J gene is TRBJ2-1, the V gene TRBV10-3; TRBD2 might be the D (5 bases). V was clipped by 4 bases and J by 6 bases, with 13 bases between them. The germline CDR1 and CDR2 sequences are ENHRY and SYGVKD. The CDR3 is made up of 14 amino acids. CDR3 nucleotides: TGTGCCATCAGTGGGCCTACTGGAGGCAATGAGCAGTTCTTC. This encodes CAISGPTGGNEQFF.

This clonotype has just a few counts. The chain couples TRBV15 to TRBJ1-2; D might be TRBD1 (5 bases). This CDR3 contains 13 residues. Germline CDR1 and CDR2: LNHNV and YYDKDF (reference sequence). The V and J ends lost 4 bases and 4 bases respectively, with 10 bases between them. Here the CDR3 reads CATSNPGLYGYTF. For the CDR3, the DNA is TGTGCCACCAGCAACCCGGGGCTCTATGGCTACACCTTC.

The chain couples TRBV21-1 to TRBJ2-7; the table's D gene call, TRBD2, was not cross checked with the DNA. TRBV21-1 is a pseudogene locus. The CDR3 consists of 14 residues. The CDR3 loop is CASRGKRNAYEQYF. CDR3 nucleotides: TGTGCCAGCCGAGGGAAGCGGAATGCCTACGAGCAGTACTTC.

V gene TRBV4-1 combines with J gene TRBJ2-1; no reliable D call. V was cut by 3 bases and J by 6 bases, with 12 bases left in between. The germline gives CDR1 MGHRA, CDR2 YSYEKL. The CDR3 spans 14 residues. CDR3 sequence: CASSQQRLGNEQFF. DNA of the CDR3: TGCGCCAGCAGCCAGCAAAGGCTGGGCAATGAGCAGTTCTTC.

This clonotype showed up just a few times. The rearrangement links TRBV2 to TRBJ2-7; 7 bases match TRBD1. Germline CDR1 reads SNHLY; CDR2 reads FYNNEI. V was clipped by 5 bases and J by 3 bases; unmatched bases: 13. This CDR3 comprises 16 residues. CDR3 loop: CASSYRPGQLFYEQYF. The DNA of the CDR3 is TGTGCCAGCAGTTACCGGCCGGGACAGCTTTTCTACGAGCAGTACTTC.

The chain employs TRBV12-3 or TRBV12-4 and TRBJ1-1; D uncertain. Between the trimmed V and J ends, which lost 8 bases and 1 base, there was a span of 17 bases. The CDR3 loop spans 15 amino acids. The DNA of the CDR3 is TGTGCCAGCTCTCCACGGCGGGTAGCGAACACTGAAGCTTTCTTT. Its translation: CASSPRRVANTEAFF.

The chain recombines TRBV21-1 with TRBJ1-1; the table gives TRBD1 as D, unverified against the DNA. TRBV21-1 is given as a pseudogene. CDR3 length: 12 residues. The CDR3 DNA sequence: TGTGCCAGCCGGGGACGGGCAACCGAAGCTTTCTTT. Residues: CASRGRATEAFF.

The sample holds a few counts of this clonotype. The chain is built from TRBV7-9 and TRBJ1-2; the D is unclear. CDR1 SEHNR and CDR2 FQNEAQ come from the germline V gene (reference sequence). This CDR3 comprises 12 residues. Trimming took off 3 bases at V and 6 bases at J, with 8 bases between the two ends. CDR3: CASSFNGDGYTF. CDR3 bases: TGTGCCAGCAGCTTTAATGGGGATGGCTACACCTTC.

This chain connects TRBV18 to TRBJ1-3; D is uncertain. V lost 2 bases and J lost 0, with 5 bases in between. This CDR3 region has 14 residues. Germline V gene data show CDR1 as KGHSH and CDR2 as LQKENI. CDR3 sequence reads: CASSPANSGNTIYF. CDR3 sequence (DNA): TGTGCCAGCTCACCAGCCAACTCTGGAAACACCATATATTTT.

This clonotype was counted a few times. The chain employs TRBV7-9 and TRBJ1-1; D is possibly TRBD1 (6 bases). This CDR3 contains 16 residues. Germline-derived CDR1 and CDR2 are SEHNR and FQNEAQ (reference sequence). V dropped 3 bases and J dropped 4 bases, with 18 bases sitting between them. CDR3 sequence: CASSLFGGARGTEAFF. CDR3 bases: TGTGCCAGCAGCTTGTTCGGGGGCGCCAGGGGCACTGAAGCTTTCTTT.

The V call is TRBV20-1, the J call TRBJ2-5; 9 bases are a match to TRBD2. Germline CDR1 DFQATT, CDR2 SNEGSKA (reference sequence). With V trimmed by 0 bases and J by 5 bases, 10 bases remained unmatched. The CDR3 contains 16 residues. CDR3 protein: CSARDGSGRIYETQYF. In DNA form, the CDR3 reads TGCAGTGCTAGAGACGGAAGCGGGAGGATTTATGAGACCCAGTACTTC.

The chain carries TRBV29-1 and TRBJ1-1; D is uncertain. This CDR3 spans 12 amino acids. Trimming stripped 4 bases from V and 10 bases from J, with 16 bases between. From germline, CDR1 is SQVTM and CDR2 ANQGSEA. The CDR3 sequence is CSVVGQGRGAFF. As DNA, the CDR3 is TGCAGCGTTGTTGGGCAAGGGCGGGGAGCTTTCTTT. The full variable domain, rest sourced from reference TRBV29-1 and TRBJ1-1, is SAVISQKPSRDICQRGTSLTIQCQVDSQVTMMFWYRQQPGQSLTLIATANQGSEATYESGFVIDKFPISRPNLTFSTLTVSNMSPEDSSIYLCSVVGQGRGAFFGQGTRLTVV.

Comments on this clonotype: Mismatch with germline at one junction end may stem from a read error. The gene calls are TRBV5-1 and TRBJ1-6; 9 nucleotides match TRBD1. Germline V CDR1 and CDR2: SGHRS, YFSETQ. The CDR3 contains 18 residues. The CDR3 bases are TGCGCCAGCAGCATACCCGGGACAGGGAGCTCCTATAATTTACCCCTCCACTTT. Amino acid sequence: CASSIPGTGSSYNLPLHF.